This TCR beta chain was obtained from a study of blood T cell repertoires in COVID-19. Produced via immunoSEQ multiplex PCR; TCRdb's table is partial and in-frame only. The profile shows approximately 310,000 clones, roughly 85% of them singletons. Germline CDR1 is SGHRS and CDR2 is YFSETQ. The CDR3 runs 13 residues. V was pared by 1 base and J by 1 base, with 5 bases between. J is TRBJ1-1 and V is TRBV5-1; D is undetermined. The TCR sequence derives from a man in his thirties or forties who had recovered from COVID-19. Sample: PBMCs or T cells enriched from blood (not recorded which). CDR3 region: CASSLIKNTEAFF. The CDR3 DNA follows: TGCGCCAGCAGCTTGATCAAGAACACTGAAGCTTTCTTT.